This T cell receptor beta chain was found in a study of patients and donors after allogeneic stem cell transplantation. One entry per CDR3 protein, called by TCRdb with MiXCR from the RT-PCR reads. Of about 110,000 distinct CDR3 sequences in the sample, 35% to 45% were seen once. This clonotype was observed a handful of times. The germline CDR1 and CDR2 sequences are SGHVS and FQNEAQ. There are 15 residues in the CDR3. V lost 4 bases, J lost 8 bases, and 8 bases stayed unmatched. The J gene is TRBJ1-4, the V gene TRBV7-8; 9 bases are shared with TRBD1. What was sequenced was blood, either unsorted or a sorted T cell fraction (not recorded which). The source is a human donor who was either an allogeneic HSCT recipient or a stem cell or donor lymphocyte infusion donor (not recorded which). It is not recorded whose cells these are; they may come from a transplant donor. The CDR3 nucleotides read TGTGCCAGCAGCTGGACCGGGACAGGGAAGGAAAAACTGTTTTTT. This gives the protein CASSWTGTGKEKLFF.